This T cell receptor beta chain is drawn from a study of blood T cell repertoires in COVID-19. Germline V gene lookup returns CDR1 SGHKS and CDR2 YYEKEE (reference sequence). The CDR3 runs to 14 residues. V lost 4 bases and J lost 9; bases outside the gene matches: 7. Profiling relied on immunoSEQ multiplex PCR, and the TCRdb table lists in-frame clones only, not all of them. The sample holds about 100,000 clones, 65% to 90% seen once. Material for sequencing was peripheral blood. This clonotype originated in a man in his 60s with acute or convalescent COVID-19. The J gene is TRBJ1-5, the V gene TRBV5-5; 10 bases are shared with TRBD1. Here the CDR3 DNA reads TGTGCCAGCAGCGGGGACAGGGGAGGATTGCCCCAGCATTTT. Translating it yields CASSGDRGGLPQHF.